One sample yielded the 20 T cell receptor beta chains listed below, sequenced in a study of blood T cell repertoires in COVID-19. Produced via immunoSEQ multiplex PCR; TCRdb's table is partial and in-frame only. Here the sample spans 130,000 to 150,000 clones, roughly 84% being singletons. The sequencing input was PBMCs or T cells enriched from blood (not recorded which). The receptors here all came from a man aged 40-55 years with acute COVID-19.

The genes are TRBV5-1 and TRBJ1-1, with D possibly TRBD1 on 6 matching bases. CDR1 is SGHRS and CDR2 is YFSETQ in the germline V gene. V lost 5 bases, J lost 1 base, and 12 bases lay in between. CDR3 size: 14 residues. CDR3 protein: CASRDGTKNTEAFF. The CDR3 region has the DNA TGCGCCAGCAGGGACGGGACAAAGAACACTGAAGCTTTCTTT.

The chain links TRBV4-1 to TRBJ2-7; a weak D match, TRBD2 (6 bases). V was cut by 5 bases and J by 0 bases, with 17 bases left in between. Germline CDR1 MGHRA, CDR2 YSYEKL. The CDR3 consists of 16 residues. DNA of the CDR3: TGCGCCAGCAGCTCAATCGGGCGGGGACGCTCCTACGAGCAGTACTTC. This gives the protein CASSSIGRGRSYEQYF.

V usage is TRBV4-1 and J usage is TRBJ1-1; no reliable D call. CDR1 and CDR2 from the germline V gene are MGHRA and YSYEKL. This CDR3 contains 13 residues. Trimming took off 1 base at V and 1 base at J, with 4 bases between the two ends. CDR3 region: CASSQGGNTEAFF. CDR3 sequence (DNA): TGCGCCAGCAGCCAAGGAGGGAACACTGAAGCTTTCTTT.

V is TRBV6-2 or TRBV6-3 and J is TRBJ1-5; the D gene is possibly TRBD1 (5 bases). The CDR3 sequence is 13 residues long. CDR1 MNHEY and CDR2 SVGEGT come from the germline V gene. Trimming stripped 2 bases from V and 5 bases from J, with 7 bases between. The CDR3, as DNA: TGTGCCAGCAGTTACCCAGGGCATCAGCCCCAGCATTTT. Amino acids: CASSYPGHQPQHF.

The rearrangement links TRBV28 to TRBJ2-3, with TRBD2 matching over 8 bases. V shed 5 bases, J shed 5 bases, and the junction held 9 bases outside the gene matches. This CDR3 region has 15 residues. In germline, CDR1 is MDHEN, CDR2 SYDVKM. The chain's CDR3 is CASSILAGGVDTQYF. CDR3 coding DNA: TGTGCCAGCAGTATCCTGGCGGGGGGTGTAGATACGCAGTATTTT.

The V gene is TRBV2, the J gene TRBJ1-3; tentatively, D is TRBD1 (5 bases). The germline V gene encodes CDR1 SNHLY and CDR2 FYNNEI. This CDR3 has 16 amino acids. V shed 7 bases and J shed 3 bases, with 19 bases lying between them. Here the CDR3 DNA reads TGTGCCAGCAATGGGGGAGGGGCTAATGGTGGAAACACCATATATTTT. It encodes CASNGGGANGGNTIYF.

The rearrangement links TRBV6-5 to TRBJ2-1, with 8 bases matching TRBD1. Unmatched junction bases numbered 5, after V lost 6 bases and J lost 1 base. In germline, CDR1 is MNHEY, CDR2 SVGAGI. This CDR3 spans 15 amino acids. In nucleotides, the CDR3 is TGTGCCAGCAGAAACGGACAGGGTTCCTACAATGAGCAGTTCTTC. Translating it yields CASRNGQGSYNEQFF.

The CDR3 here is CACKTGGSSYEQYF. CDR3 sequence (DNA): TGTGCCTGCAAGACAGGGGGAAGCTCCTACGAGCAGTACTTC. The chain is built from TRBV30 and TRBJ2-7; 9 bases agree with TRBD1. This CDR3 has 14 residues. CDR1 is GTSNPN and CDR2 is SVGIG in the germline V gene (reference sequence). V was clipped by 6 bases and J by 0 bases; unmatched bases: 6.

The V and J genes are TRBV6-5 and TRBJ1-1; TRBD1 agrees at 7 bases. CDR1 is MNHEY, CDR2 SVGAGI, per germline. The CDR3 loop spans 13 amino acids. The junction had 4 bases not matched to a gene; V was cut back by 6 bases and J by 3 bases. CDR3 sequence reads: CASRQGPHTEAFF. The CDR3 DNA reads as TGTGCCAGCAGACAGGGGCCGCACACTGAAGCTTTCTTT.

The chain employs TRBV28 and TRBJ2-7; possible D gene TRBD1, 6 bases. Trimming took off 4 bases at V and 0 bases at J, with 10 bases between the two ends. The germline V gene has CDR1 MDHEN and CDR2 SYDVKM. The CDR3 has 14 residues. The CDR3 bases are TGTGCCAGCAGTTCCTGGACAGACTCCTACGAGCAGTACTTC. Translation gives CASSSWTDSYEQYF. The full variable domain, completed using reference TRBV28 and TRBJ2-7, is DVKVTQSSRYLVKRTGEKVFLECVQDMDHENMFWYRQDPGLGLRLIYFSYDVKMKEKGDIPEGYSVSREKKERFSLILESASTNQTSMYLCASSSWTDSYEQYFGPGTRLTVT.

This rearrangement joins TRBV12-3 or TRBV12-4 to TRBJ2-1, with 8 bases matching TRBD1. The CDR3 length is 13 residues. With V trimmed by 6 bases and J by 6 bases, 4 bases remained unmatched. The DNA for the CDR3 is TGTGCCAGCAGCTGGACAGGGCCCAATGAGCAGTTCTTC. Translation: CASSWTGPNEQFF.

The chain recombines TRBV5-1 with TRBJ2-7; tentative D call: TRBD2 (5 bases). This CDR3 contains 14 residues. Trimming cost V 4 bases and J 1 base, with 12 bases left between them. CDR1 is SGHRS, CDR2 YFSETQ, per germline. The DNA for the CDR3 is TGCGCCAGCAGCCTCGAGGGCGGATCCTACGAGCAGTACTTC. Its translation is CASSLEGGSYEQYF.

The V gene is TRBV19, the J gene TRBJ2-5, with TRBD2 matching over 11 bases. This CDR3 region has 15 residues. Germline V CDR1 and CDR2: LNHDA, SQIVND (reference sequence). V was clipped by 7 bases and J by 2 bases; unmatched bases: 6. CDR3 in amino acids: CASTQVAGGQETQYF. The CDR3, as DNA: TGTGCCAGTACCCAGGTAGCGGGGGGGCAAGAGACCCAGTACTTC.

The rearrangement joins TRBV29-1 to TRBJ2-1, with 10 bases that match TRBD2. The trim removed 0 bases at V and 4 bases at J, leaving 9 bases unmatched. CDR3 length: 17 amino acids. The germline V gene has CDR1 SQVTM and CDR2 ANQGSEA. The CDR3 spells CSVEDRKAGGMYNEQFF. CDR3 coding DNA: TGCAGCGTTGAAGATCGGAAAGCGGGAGGGATGTACAATGAGCAGTTCTTC.

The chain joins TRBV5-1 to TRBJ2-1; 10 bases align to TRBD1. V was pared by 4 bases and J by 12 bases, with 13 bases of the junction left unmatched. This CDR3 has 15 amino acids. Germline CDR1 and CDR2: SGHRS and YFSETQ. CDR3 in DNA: TGCGCCAGCAGCCGTTCCGGGACAGGGGTTAAGGGGCAGTTCTTC. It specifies CASSRSGTGVKGQFF.

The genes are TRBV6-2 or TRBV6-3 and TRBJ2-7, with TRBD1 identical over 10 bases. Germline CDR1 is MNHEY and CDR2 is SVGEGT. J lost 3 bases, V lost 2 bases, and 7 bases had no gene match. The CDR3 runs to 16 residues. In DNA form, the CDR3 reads TGTGCCAGCAGTTACCTCCGGACAGGGGGTGTCTACGAGCAGTACTTC. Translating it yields CASSYLRTGGVYEQYF.

The CDR3 DNA is TGCGCCAGCAGCCAAGATAGGGGGACAGGTCGGGACGAGCAGTACTTC. Translated: CASSQDRGTGRDEQYF. V is TRBV4-3 and J is TRBJ2-7; 8 bases are a match to TRBD1. Germline V gives CDR1 LGHNA, CDR2 YSLEER. This CDR3 is built from 16 residues. V lost 0 bases and J lost 5; bases outside the gene matches: 9.

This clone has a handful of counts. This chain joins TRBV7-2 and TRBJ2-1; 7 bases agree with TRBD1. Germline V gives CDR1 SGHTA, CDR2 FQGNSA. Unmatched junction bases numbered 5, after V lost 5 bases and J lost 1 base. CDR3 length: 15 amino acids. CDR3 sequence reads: CASSRQGISYNEQFF. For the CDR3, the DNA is TGTGCCAGCAGCAGACAGGGTATATCCTACAATGAGCAGTTCTTC.

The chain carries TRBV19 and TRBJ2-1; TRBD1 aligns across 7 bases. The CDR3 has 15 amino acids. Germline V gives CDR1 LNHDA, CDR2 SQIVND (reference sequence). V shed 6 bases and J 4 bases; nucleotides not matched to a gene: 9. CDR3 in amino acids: CASSPHRGQYNEQFF. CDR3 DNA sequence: TGTGCCAGTAGCCCTCACAGGGGTCAATACAATGAGCAGTTCTTC.

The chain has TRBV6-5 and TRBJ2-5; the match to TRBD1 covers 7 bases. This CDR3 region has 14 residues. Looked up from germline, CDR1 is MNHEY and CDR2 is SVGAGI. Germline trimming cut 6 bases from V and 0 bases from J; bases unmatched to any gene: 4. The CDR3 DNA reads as TGTGCCAGCAGAGGGGACAGATACCAAGAGACCCAGTACTTC. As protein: CASRGDRYQETQYF.